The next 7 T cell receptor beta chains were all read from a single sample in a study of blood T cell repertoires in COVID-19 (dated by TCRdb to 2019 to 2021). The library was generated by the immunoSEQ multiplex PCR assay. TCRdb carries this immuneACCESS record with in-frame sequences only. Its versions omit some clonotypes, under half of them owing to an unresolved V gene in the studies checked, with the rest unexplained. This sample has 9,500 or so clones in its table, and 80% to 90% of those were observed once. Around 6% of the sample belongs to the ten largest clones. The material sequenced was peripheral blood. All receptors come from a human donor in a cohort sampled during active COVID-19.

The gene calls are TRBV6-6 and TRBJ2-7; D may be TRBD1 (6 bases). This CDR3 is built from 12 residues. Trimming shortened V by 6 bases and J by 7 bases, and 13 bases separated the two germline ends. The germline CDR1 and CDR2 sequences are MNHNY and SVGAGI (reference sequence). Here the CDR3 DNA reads TGTGCCAGCAGAACAGGGAATTCGGAGCAGTACTTC. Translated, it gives CASRTGNSEQYF.

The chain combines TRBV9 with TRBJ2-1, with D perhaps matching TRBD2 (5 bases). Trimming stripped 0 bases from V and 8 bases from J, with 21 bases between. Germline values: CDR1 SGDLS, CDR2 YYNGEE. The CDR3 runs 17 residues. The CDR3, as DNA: TGTGCCAGCAGCGTAGCTACGGCAGGACCCTATAGCGATGAGCAGTTCTTC. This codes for CASSVATAGPYSDEQFF. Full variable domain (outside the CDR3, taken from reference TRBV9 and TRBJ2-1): DSGVTQTPKHLITATGQRVTLRCSPRSGDLSVYWYQQSLDQGLQFLIQYYNGEERAKGNILERFSAQQFPDLHSELNLSSLELGDSALYFCASSVATAGPYSDEQFFGPGTRLTVL.

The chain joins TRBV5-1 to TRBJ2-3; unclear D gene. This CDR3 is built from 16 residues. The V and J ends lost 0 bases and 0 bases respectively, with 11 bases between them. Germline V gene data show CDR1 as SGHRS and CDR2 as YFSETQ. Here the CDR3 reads CASSLGASGSTDTQYF. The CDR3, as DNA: TGCGCCAGCAGCTTGGGGGCCAGTGGTAGCACAGATACGCAGTATTTT. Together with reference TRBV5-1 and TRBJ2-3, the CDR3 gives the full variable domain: KAGVTQTPRYLIKTRGQQVTLSCSPISGHRSVSWYQQTPGQGLQFLFEYFSETQRNKGNFPGRFSGRQFSNSRSEMNVSTLELGDSALYLCASSLGASGSTDTQYFGPGTRLTVL.

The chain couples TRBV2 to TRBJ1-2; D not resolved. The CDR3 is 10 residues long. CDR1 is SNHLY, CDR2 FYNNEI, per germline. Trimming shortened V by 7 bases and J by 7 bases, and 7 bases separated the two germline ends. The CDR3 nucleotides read TGTGCCAGCACCAGATCTGGCTACACCTTC. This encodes CASTRSGYTF. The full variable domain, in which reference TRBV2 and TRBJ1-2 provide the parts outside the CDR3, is EPEVTQTPSHQVTQMGQEVILRCVPISNHLYFYWYRQILGQKVEFLVSFYNNEISEKSEIFDDQFSVERPDGSNFTLKIRSTKLEDSAMYFCASTRSGYTFGSGTRLTVV.

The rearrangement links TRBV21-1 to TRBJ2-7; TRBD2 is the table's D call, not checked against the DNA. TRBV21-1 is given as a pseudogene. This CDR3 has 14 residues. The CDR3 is CASRCGTLTYEQYF. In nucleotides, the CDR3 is TGTGCCAGCAGGTGCGGGACCCTCACCTACGAGCAGTACTTC.

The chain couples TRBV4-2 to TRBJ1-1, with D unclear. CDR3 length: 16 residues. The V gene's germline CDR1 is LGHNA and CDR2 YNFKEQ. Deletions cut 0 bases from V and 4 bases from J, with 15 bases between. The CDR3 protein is CASSQDLVRGATEAFF. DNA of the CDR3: TGTGCCAGCAGCCAAGATTTAGTCCGGGGTGCCACTGAAGCTTTCTTT.

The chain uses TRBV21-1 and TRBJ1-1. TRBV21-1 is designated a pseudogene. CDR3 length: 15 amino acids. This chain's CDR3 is CASSKDSGYDTEAFF. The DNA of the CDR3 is TGTGCCAGCAGCAAAGATTCGGGTTACGACACTGAAGCTTTCTTT.